The rows below give T cell receptor beta chains drawn from one sample of a study of spatial heterogeneity in lung cancer. From the 5' RACE reads, TCRdb called clonotypes with MiXCR, one entry per CDR3 protein. This table has approximately 7,000 distinct CDR3 sequences, more than 10% appearing once. This sample comprised lung tumor tissue, obtained at surgery. The origin of the receptors is a male donor with early-stage non-small cell lung cancer. The CDR3 runs from the conserved cysteine through the conserved F or W. Fields, in order: J gene, D gene, clone size, V gene, CDR3 protein, CDR3 DNA. D genes are given only for firm matches. The size of a clone is reported for some rows only, either as once, few or many, or as a class for expanded clones.

TRBJ2-1	TRBD1	many	TRBV6-5	CASSYYEGRGNEQFF	TGTGCCAGCAGTTACTACGAGGGCAGGGGGAATGAGCAGTTCTTC
TRBJ1-2	TRBD1	-	TRBV7-9	CASSPPGGGVGYTF	TGTGCCAGCAGCCCCCCCGGAGGGGGCGTCGGCTACACCTTC
TRBJ1-1	-	-	TRBV3-1	CASRYSMNTEAFF	TGTGCCAGCAGATATTCGATGAACACTGAAGCTTTCTTT
TRBJ2-7	TRBD1	many	TRBV5-1	CASSHQGQETYEQYF	TGCGCCAGCAGTCACCAGGGACAGGAGACCTACGAGCAGTACTTC
TRBJ2-7	TRBD2	medium-sized	TRBV20-1	CSAKSAGGPSYEQYF	TGCAGTGCTAAGTCTGCGGGAGGCCCCTCCTACGAGCAGTACTTC
TRBJ2-6	-	medium-sized	TRBV7-2	CASSQSGANVLTF	TGTGCCAGCAGCCAGTCTGGGGCCAACGTCCTGACTTTC
TRBJ2-3	-	-	TRBV5-1	CASSGQGTDTQYF	TGCGCCAGCAGCGGACAAGGCACAGATACGCAGTATTTT
TRBJ1-6	TRBD1	medium-sized	TRBV9	CASSVTGGSNSPLHF	TGTGCCAGCAGCGTAACAGGGGGTAGCAATTCACCCCTCCACTTT
TRBJ1-3	-	medium-sized	TRBV7-2	CASSLSHRPAGNTIYF	TGTGCCAGCAGCTTATCTCACCGCCCGGCGGGAAACACCATATATTTT
TRBJ2-5	TRBD2	medium-sized	TRBV20-1	CSPQLAGYQETQYF	TGCAGTCCTCAACTAGCGGGATACCAAGAGACCCAGTACTTC
TRBJ1-1	-	many	TRBV30	CAWIGQRGVVNTEAFF	TGTGCCTGGATAGGTCAGCGGGGGGTGGTAAACACTGAAGCTTTCTTT
TRBJ1-5	-	medium-sized	TRBV6-6	CASTPVNSNQPQHF	TGTGCCAGCACCCCCGTTAATAGCAATCAGCCCCAGCATTTT
TRBJ2-3	TRBD2	many	TRBV27	CASRGLVARTDTQYF	TGTGCCAGCAGGGGACTAGTCGCACGCACAGATACGCAGTATTTT
TRBJ1-5	TRBD1	many	TRBV24-1	CATSDGTGRHQPQHF	TGTGCCACCAGTGACGGGACAGGGAGACACCAGCCCCAGCATTTT
TRBJ2-3	-	many	TRBV7-2	CASSSRPLVTDTQYF	TGTGCCAGCAGCTCCCGGCCCCTAGTCACAGATACGCAGTATTTT
TRBJ2-7	TRBD1	many	TRBV6-2/TRBV6-3	CASSWTGSSYEQYF	TGTGCCAGCAGTTGGACAGGGAGCTCCTACGAGCAGTACTTC
TRBJ2-1	TRBD1	many	TRBV7-9	CASSHGTGGRNEQFF	TGTGCCAGCAGCCACGGGACAGGGGGAAGGAATGAGCAGTTCTTC
TRBJ1-2	-	many	TRBV19	CASSIGVGQPYGYTF	TGTGCCAGTAGTATTGGTGTTGGGCAGCCCTATGGCTACACCTTC
TRBJ2-7	-	-	TRBV30	CAWSPPRQAIDGEQYF	TGTGCCTGGAGTCCTCCCCGGCAGGCCATAGATGGAGAGCAGTACTTC
TRBJ2-7	TRBD2	many	TRBV3-1	CASSQGTSGVYEQYF	TGTGCCAGCAGCCAAGGGACTAGCGGCGTCTACGAGCAGTACTTC
TRBJ2-2	-	many	TRBV20-1	CSAASGWDGELFF	TGCAGTGCCGCGTCAGGGTGGGACGGGGAGCTGTTTTTT
TRBJ1-1	-	many	TRBV25-1	CASSDHQGRDTEAFF	TGTGCCAGCAGTGACCATCAAGGTAGAGACACTGAAGCTTTCTTT
TRBJ2-1	-	many	TRBV6-1	CASSEVRGASQFF	TGTGCCAGCAGTGAAGTGAGGGGGGCTTCCCAGTTCTTC
TRBJ2-7	-	-	TRBV29-1	CSVDTGIDEQYF	TGCAGCGTTGACACAGGGATCGACGAGCAGTACTTC
TRBJ1-5	-	medium-sized	TRBV30	CAWRGRETGNQPQHF	TGTGCCTGGAGGGGGCGCGAAACGGGCAATCAGCCCCAGCATTTT
TRBJ1-5	-	many	TRBV6-6	CASSSVGQPQHF	TGTGCCAGCAGTTCTGTGGGTCAGCCCCAGCATTTT
TRBJ2-1	-	many	TRBV27	CASSPYPQRASHEQFF	TGTGCCAGCAGTCCGTATCCTCAGAGGGCCTCCCATGAGCAGTTCTTC
TRBJ1-6	-	medium-sized	TRBV6-1	CASSEKGDSPLHF	TGTGCCAGCAGTGAAAAGGGGGATTCACCCCTCCACTTT
TRBJ1-4	-	medium-sized	TRBV28	CASSFPRSNEKLFF	TGTGCCAGCAGTTTTCCCAGGAGTAATGAAAAACTGTTTTTT
TRBJ1-1	-	many	TRBV28	CASSLGFGKTEAFF	TGTGCCAGCAGTTTAGGCTTTGGGAAGACTGAAGCTTTCTTT
TRBJ2-7	-	-	TRBV18	CASSSISYEQYF	TGTGCCAGCTCATCGATCTCCTACGAGCAGTACTTC
TRBJ1-1	-	medium-sized	TRBV20-1	CSARDPSQGNTEAFF	TGCAGTGCTAGAGATCCGAGTCAGGGGAACACTGAAGCTTTCTTT
TRBJ2-1	-	many	TRBV9	CASSTPLDGYNSYNEQFF	TGTGCCAGCAGCACGCCGCTTGACGGTTATAACTCCTACAATGAGCAGTTCTTC
TRBJ2-3	TRBD2	medium-sized	TRBV9	CASSILAGFTDTQYF	TGTGCCAGCAGCATCCTAGCGGGGTTCACAGATACGCAGTATTTT
TRBJ2-2	-	many	TRBV12-3/TRBV12-4	CASRIDRSAGELFF	TGTGCCAGCAGGATCGACAGGTCTGCCGGGGAGCTGTTTTTT
TRBJ2-4	-	medium-sized	TRBV20-1	CSARKGLSGFIQYF	TGCAGTGCTCGTAAAGGGTTATCAGGATTCATTCAGTACTTC
TRBJ2-7	TRBD1	-	TRBV23-1	CASSQNGTGWGEQYF	TGCGCCAGCAGTCAAAACGGGACAGGATGGGGGGAGCAGTACTTC
TRBJ2-2	-	-	TRBV7-4	CASSTLRELFF	TGTGCCAGCAGCACCTTGAGAGAGCTGTTTTTT